This entry is about one TCR beta chain. Its binding antigen is unknown. One end of the junction fails to match germline, which may point to a read error. Libraries were constructed by 5' RACE. Instrument used: Illumina HiSeq 2500. A second roughly 6 to 11 cycle PCR used a sample-barcoded 5' primer and a J-beta primer mix. A template-switch 5' adaptor carrying 12 random nucleotides introduced a unique molecular identifier onto each TCR beta cDNA molecule. At least 2.5 million CDR3-containing paired-end reads were obtained from each sample. First-strand cDNA synthesis was performed from all RNA using the Mint cDNA synthesis kit, with priming by a TRBC-specific oligonucleotide. Following uracil-DNA glycosylase treatment, all cDNA underwent a first 18-cycle PCR with the universal primers M1SS and BC2_uni_R. In the original analysis: Normalization of each sample was performed by random selection of 1 million high-quality reads, each carrying a distinct molecular identifier. Reads with shared molecular identifiers were discarded instead of being binned into consensus sequences. CDR3 identification, clonotype clustering and error correction used MiTCR with a Q25 quality threshold and the strictest error-elimination algorithm. A nonparametric unseen species model with Euler transformation was used to estimate lower-bound total TCR beta diversity. TCRdb itself trimmed the public reads at Q25 with fastp, ran MiXCR and retained productive beta chains. Each entry merges the rows of one CDR3 protein and shows their most common DNA and genes. Clone size and V and J calls follow TCRdb, not the original study. Here the sample has approximately 1.5 million distinct CDR3 sequences; less than 45% occur a single time. The ten largest make up about 4% of the sample.

This sample stems from a study of blood T cells in healthy people across ages (dated by TCRdb to 2015 to 2017). The study in broad terms: In model experiments, roughly one uniquely barcoded TCR beta cDNA molecule per two T cells was captured by template switching. The study measured age-related changes in TCR beta repertoire diversity using deep sequencing normalized with unique cDNA molecular identifiers. Four age groups were formed from the donors: young (average about 16 years), middle-aged (approximately 39), aged (approximately 60) and long-lived (less than 85). To avoid experimental bias, donors of different ages were randomly spread across the sequencing lanes. Two additional independent replicas of 1 million unique cDNA reads from the same blood draw were analyzed for two donors (one aged 18 to 29 and one aged 80 or older).

CDR1 SEHNR and CDR2 FQNEAQ were looked up in the germline V gene (reference sequence). The CDR3, from cysteine to phenylalanine, totals 15 residues. The CDR3 DNA has 45 bases and is translated from base 1. The donors were roughly 40 Caucasian individuals from Russia, aged roughly 6 to 100 years, who were systemically healthy. Approximately 10 milliliters of peripheral blood were collected from each donor into EDTA-treated Vacutainer tubes. Ficoll-Paque density-gradient centrifugation was used to isolate PBMCs, with at least 6.5 million obtained per sample. Total RNA was extracted from PBMCs with Trizol reagent, with at least 6 micrograms obtained per sample. The percentages of naive CD45RAhigh/CD27high T cells were determined by flow cytometry on a PBMC aliquot from every donor. The full study reports these points: A strong correlation was found between observed TCR beta diversity and the percentage of naive T cells measured by flow cytometry. Estimates of total diversity from one million sequenced T cells were regarded as lower bounds and underestimates. Observed TCR beta diversity per million T cells fell roughly linearly with age, and a significant reduction was already apparent by age about 36. Compared with the aged group, the long-lived group had more naive CD4+ T cells, fewer expanded clones and increased TCR diversity, suggesting age selection. Conclusive comparison of naive and antigen-experienced compartments was prevented by the profiling of bulk unsorted PBMCs. The CMV infection status of donors was not known, potentially confounding age-related changes in expanded clonotypes.

What was sequenced was blood. The rearrangement combines TRBV7-9 with TRBJ1-2; a confident D gene designation cannot be given. This TCR was sampled from a woman between 18 and 30 years old in good health. The CDR3 amino acid sequence is: CASLQADFTVYGCTF. The DNA sequence is TGTGCCAGCCTTCAGGCAGACTTTACGGTCTATGGCTGCACCTTC.